This T cell receptor (beta chain) originates from a study of T cell changes during pregnancy in multiple sclerosis. Here immunoSEQ multiplex PCR was the method, and the copy in TCRdb shows in-frame clones only, minus some. The repertoire holds 50,000 to 75,000 clones, 90% to 95% seen once, with roughly 1.4% in the top ten. Unmatched junction bases numbered 7, after V lost 0 bases and J lost 3 bases. The CDR3 has 17 residues. In germline, CDR1 is LGHNA, CDR2 YSLEER. The sequence was collected from a female donor in good health, enrolled as a control in a pregnancy study. This rearrangement joins TRBV4-3 to TRBJ1-4, with TRBD1 matching over 7 bases. The starting material was peripheral blood, obtained after pregnancy. In DNA, the CDR3 is TGCGCCAGCAGCCAAGATCGGGCAGGGGGACCTAATGAAAAACTGTTTTTT. The encoded protein is CASSQDRAGGPNEKLFF.